The 25 T cell receptor beta chains reported below all come from one sample, sequenced in a study of T cell responses to AZD1222 COVID-19 vaccine. Produced via immunoSEQ multiplex PCR; TCRdb's table is partial and in-frame only. Of tens of thousands of clones listed, approximately 85% are singletons. Sequenced here: peripheral blood, sampled on day 0 of AZD1222 vaccination. These receptors originate from an adult in good health.

The J gene is TRBJ2-4, the V gene TRBV3-1 (or the pseudogene TRBV3-2); 12 nucleotides align to TRBD2. Germline assignment: CDR1 LGHDT and CDR2 YNNKEL (reference sequence). V dropped 6 bases and J dropped 0; count of bases not matched to a gene: 12. This CDR3 is built from 19 residues. The CDR3 nucleotides read TGTGCCAGCAGAGGAGGCGGGACTAGCGGGCCTCTAGCCAAAAACATTCAGTACTTC. Encoded protein: CASRGGGTSGPLAKNIQYF.

The gene calls are TRBV6-2 or TRBV6-3 and TRBJ1-1; maybe TRBD1 (6 bases). Germline CDR1 MNHEY, CDR2 SVGEGT. V lost 4 bases to trimming and J lost 3 bases, with 6 bases between them. The CDR3 spans 12 residues. CDR3 in DNA: TGTGCCAGCAGTTGGGGGCACACTGAAGCTTTCTTT. It translates to CASSWGHTEAFF.

The rearrangement links TRBV5-1 to TRBJ1-1, with TRBD1 as a possible D gene (5 bases). CDR3 length equals 17 residues. Germline-derived CDR1 and CDR2 are SGHRS and YFSETQ. The V end lost 4 bases, the J end lost 1 base, and 20 bases lay between the germline ends. The CDR3 loop is CASSPSLIDSRNTEAFF. The CDR3, as DNA: TGCGCCAGCAGCCCCTCACTAATCGACAGCAGGAACACTGAAGCTTTCTTT.

The chain couples TRBV3-1 (or the pseudogene TRBV3-2) to TRBJ2-3; no clear D. The V end was cut by 1 base, the J end by 0 bases, with 8 bases between. CDR3 length: 15 amino acids. The germline CDR1 and CDR2 sequences are LGHDT and YNNKEL (reference sequence). The CDR3, as DNA: TGTGCCAGCAGCCAAGGCGTAGCTAGCACAGATACGCAGTATTTT. This sequence encodes CASSQGVASTDTQYF.

In this sample, this clone turned up once. This sequence joins TRBV29-1 and TRBJ2-2; 10 bases align to TRBD1. The CDR3 has 15 residues. CDR1 is SQVTM, CDR2 ANQGSEA, per germline. J lost 5 bases, V lost 3 bases, and 6 bases had no gene match. In nucleotides, the CDR3 is TGCAGCGTTGAGGGGGGACAGGGGATGACCGGGGAGCTGTTTTTT. This translates into CSVEGGQGMTGELFF.

This clone is labeled as medium-sized. The V gene is TRBV19, the J gene TRBJ2-7, with a weak D call TRBD1 (6 bases). This CDR3 spans 16 amino acids. Germline values: CDR1 LNHDA, CDR2 SQIVND (reference sequence). Trimming shortened V by 10 bases and J by 5 bases, and 27 bases separated the two germline ends. The CDR3 DNA reads as TGTGCCACCCAAACAGGGCACAGCTTTCCAGAGGACGAGCAGTACTTC. Translating it yields CATQTGHSFPEDEQYF.

Regarding this clone: The junction shows a germline mismatch at one end, possibly a read error. The V and J genes are TRBV7-7 and TRBJ1-1; D may be TRBD1 (5 bases). The germline CDR1 and CDR2 sequences are SSHAT and FNYEAQ (reference sequence). This CDR3 spans 13 amino acids. CDR3 in amino acids: CASSQGLLTEAFF. CDR3 DNA: TGTGCTAGCAGCCAGGGTCTCCTCACTGAAGCTTTCTTT. The whole variable domain, filled in from reference TRBV7-7 and TRBJ1-1, reads GAGVSQSPRYKVTKRGQDVTLRCDPISSHATLYWYQQALGQGPEFLTYFNYEAQPDKSGLPSDRFSAERPEGSISTLTIQRTEQRDSAMYRCASSQGLLTEAFFGQGTRLTVV.

The rearrangement uses TRBV5-1 and TRBJ2-5; 7 bases line up with TRBD2. With V trimmed by 4 bases and J by 4 bases, 4 bases remained unmatched. Germline CDR1 SGHRS, CDR2 YFSETQ. This CDR3 has 13 amino acids. The CDR3 bases are TGCGCCAGCAGCCCTTGGGAGGGAGAGACCCAGTACTTC. This translates into CASSPWEGETQYF.

The chain has TRBV6-5 and TRBJ2-5, with TRBD2 matching 7 bases. Germline V gene lookup returns CDR1 MNHEY and CDR2 SVGAGI. There are 14 residues in the CDR3. V lost 8 bases, J lost 3 bases, and 9 bases stayed unmatched. The CDR3 loop reads CASRNWGGEETQYF. As DNA, the CDR3 is TGTGCCAGCCGTAACTGGGGGGGAGAAGAGACCCAGTACTTC.

The genes are TRBV3-1 (or the pseudogene TRBV3-2) and TRBJ1-1; D gene uncertain. V was shortened by 4 bases and J by 2 bases, with 8 bases between the two germline ends. The CDR3 is 13 residues long. CDR1 is LGHDT and CDR2 is YNNKEL in the germline V gene (reference sequence). The CDR3 DNA reads TGTGCCAGCAGCCCGACATCAAACACTGAAGCTTTCTTT. It yields the protein CASSPTSNTEAFF.

The genes are TRBV19 and TRBJ1-1, with D perhaps matching TRBD1 (6 bases). This CDR3 has 13 amino acids. Per germline, CDR1 LNHDA and CDR2 SQIVND (reference sequence). V dropped 7 bases and J dropped 5 bases, with 14 bases sitting between them. CDR3 in DNA: TGTGCCAGTAAACCGGGGGGGCGGACTGAAGCTTTCTTT. Protein product: CASKPGGRTEAFF.

The chain is built from TRBV5-5 and TRBJ2-2; D unresolved. Germline V gene data show CDR1 as SGHKS and CDR2 as YYEKEE (reference sequence). Between the trimmed V and J ends, which lost 3 bases and 5 bases, there was a span of 8 bases. This CDR3 has 13 residues. As DNA, the CDR3 is TGTGCCAGCAGCTGGCAGGAAACCGGGGAGCTGTTTTTT. Translating gives CASSWQETGELFF.

The chain carries TRBV6-5 and TRBJ1-6, with D tentatively TRBD1 (6 bases). Germline V gene sequence: CDR1 MNHEY, CDR2 SVGAGI. V gave up 6 bases and J gave up 5 bases, with 14 bases separating them. This CDR3 comprises 15 residues. The CDR3 nucleotides read TGTGCCAGCAGGATCCGGGACACCAATAATTCACCCCTCCACTTT. Amino acid sequence: CASRIRDTNNSPLHF.

The rearrangement uses TRBV18 and TRBJ1-1; D ambiguous. Trimming cost V 5 bases and J 4 bases, with 11 bases left between them. The germline V gene encodes CDR1 KGHSH and CDR2 LQKENI. This CDR3 has 13 amino acids. The CDR3 loop reads CASSTDEGTEAFF. CDR3 in DNA: TGTGCCAGCTCAACCGACGAAGGCACTGAAGCTTTCTTT.

V usage is TRBV4-1 and J usage is TRBJ2-1; 9 bases are shared with TRBD2. Trimming cost V 3 bases and J 0 bases; bases outside gene matches: 3. The CDR3 has 16 amino acids. The V gene's germline CDR1 is MGHRA and CDR2 YSYEKL. The CDR3 sequence: CASSHGAGGSYNEQFF. As DNA, the CDR3 is TGCGCCAGCAGCCACGGAGCGGGGGGCTCCTACAATGAGCAGTTCTTC.

The chain employs TRBV7-3 and TRBJ2-1; weak D call: TRBD1 (5 bases). Trimming stripped 4 bases from V and 6 bases from J, with 16 bases between. CDR3 length equals 15 residues. Germline lookup yields CDR1 SGHTA and CDR2 FQGTGA. The CDR3 bases are TGTGCCAGCAGCTCAGGATATCAAGGGGTCAATGAGCAGTTCTTC. Translation: CASSSGYQGVNEQFF. Combining the CDR3 with reference TRBV7-3 and TRBJ2-1 gives the whole variable domain GAGVSQTPSNKVTEKGKYVELRCDPISGHTALYWYRQSLGQGPEFLIYFQGTGAADDSGLPNDRFFAVRPEGSVSTLKIQRTERGDSAVYLCASSSGYQGVNEQFFGPGTRLTVL.

The V call is TRBV29-1, the J call TRBJ2-2; D gene ambiguous. Trimming took 3 bases from V and 9 from J, leaving 14 bases between them. The CDR3 sequence is 13 residues long. From germline, CDR1 is SQVTM and CDR2 ANQGSEA. In nucleotides, the CDR3 is TGCAGCGTTGAGGCGACGGGCCCCCGGGAGCTGTTTTTT. Translated: CSVEATGPRELFF.

The table lists this clone with a few counts. V usage is TRBV9 and J usage is TRBJ1-1; D gene unclear. The V gene lost 0 bases and the J gene lost 7 bases, with 10 bases spanning the gap. Germline CDR1 and CDR2: SGDLS and YYNGEE. The CDR3 spans 13 residues. The CDR3: CASSVEGIGEAFF. In DNA, the CDR3 is TGTGCCAGCAGCGTAGAAGGGATTGGTGAAGCTTTCTTT.

The rearrangement links TRBV6-5 to TRBJ2-2; D call uncertain. Trimming removed 8 bases from V and 1 base from J, with 14 bases in between. The CDR3 runs 15 residues. CDR1 MNHEY and CDR2 SVGAGI come from the germline V gene. The CDR3 spells CASGRHLVNTGELFF. The CDR3 region has the DNA TGTGCCAGCGGACGCCATCTAGTGAACACCGGGGAGCTGTTTTTT.

The chain employs TRBV5-1 and TRBJ1-4; D is ambiguous. With 0 bases removed from V and 5 bases from J, the gap between germline ends came to 11 bases. The CDR3 consists of 15 residues. Germline V gene data show CDR1 as SGHRS and CDR2 as YFSETQ. For the CDR3, the DNA is TGCGCCAGCAGCTTGGCAGCCCAACCCAATGAAAAACTGTTTTTT. Encoded protein: CASSLAAQPNEKLFF.

This chain joins TRBV30 and TRBJ1-5, with D possibly matching TRBD1 (6 bases). The germline CDR1 and CDR2 sequences are GTSNPN and SVGIG (reference sequence). V lost 8 bases and J lost 4, with 27 bases in between. The CDR3 runs 17 residues. This CDR3 is CAAEVGLQGIGNQPQHF. DNA of the CDR3: TGTGCCGCCGAAGTGGGGTTGCAGGGGATTGGGAATCAGCCCCAGCATTTT.

This clone was seen a single time. The gene calls are TRBV28 and TRBJ2-7; 12 bases are shared with TRBD2. The CDR3 sequence is 16 residues long. In germline, CDR1 is MDHEN, CDR2 SYDVKM. The trim removed 4 bases at V and 7 bases at J, leaving 11 bases unmatched. CDR3 DNA: TGTGCCAGCAGTTCCGTTCTAGCGGGGGGGCCTGGGGAGCAGTACTTC. Residues: CASSSVLAGGPGEQYF.

This chain connects TRBV19 to TRBJ2-7, with D tentatively TRBD1 (6 bases). This CDR3 region has 13 residues. Germline CDR1 is LNHDA and CDR2 is SQIVND (reference sequence). V was shortened by 5 bases and J by 7 bases, with 15 bases between the two germline ends. CDR3: CASSRRTVLEQYF. DNA of the CDR3: TGTGCCAGTAGTCGGCGGACAGTCCTTGAGCAGTACTTC.

The chain employs TRBV14 and TRBJ2-3; 8 nucleotides agree with TRBD2. This CDR3 spans 14 amino acids. Germline V gives CDR1 SGHDN, CDR2 FVKESK. Trimming took 4 bases from V and 3 from J; bases not matched to a gene: 3. This CDR3 is CASSPGTRTDTQYF. The CDR3 DNA follows: TGTGCCAGCAGCCCCGGGACTAGGACAGATACGCAGTATTTT.

V gene TRBV18 combines with J gene TRBJ2-4; TRBD2 agrees at 12 bases. The CDR3 covers 19 residues. Germline values: CDR1 KGHSH, CDR2 LQKENI. V was pared by 1 base and J by 2 bases, with 9 bases of the junction left unmatched. CDR3 region: CASSPLALAGGPSKNIQYF. CDR3 bases: TGTGCCAGCTCACCACTAGCCCTAGCGGGGGGGCCGTCCAAAAACATTCAGTACTTC. The complete variable domain, with remaining parts taken from reference TRBV18 and TRBJ2-4, reads NAGVMQNPRHLVRRRGQEARLRCSPMKGHSHVYWYRQLPEEGLKFMVYLQKENIIDESGMPKERFSAEFPKEGPSILRIQQVVRGDSAAYFCASSPLALAGGPSKNIQYFGAGTRLSVL.